Shown below are 27 T cell receptor beta chains from a single sample sequenced in a study of vaccination and CD4 T cells after COVID-19 (dated by TCRdb to about 2022). Antigen specificity for these receptors is unknown. What this sample's treatment or condition label stands for: roughly nine-day PBMC culture with coronavirus spike peptide pools or control peptides (ViraFEST assay). Library generation was performed with PCR. Reads for this sample came from an Illumina iSeq 100. TCR sequencing of DNA from cultured CD4+ T cells used the Oncomine TCR Beta short-read assay at the Johns Hopkins FTIC core. Starting from the raw public reads, TCRdb applied fastp trimming at Q25, assembled clones with MiXCR and retained in-frame beta chains. Every entry covers one CDR3 protein and lists the most common genes and DNA from its rows. This sample lists approximately 15,000 distinct CDR3 sequences; under 40% were detected once. The ten largest clonotypes hold roughly 14% of the sample.

Sequenced sample: cultured CD4+ T cells from blood. These receptors were taken from a human donor with COVID-19.

The CDR3 DNA sequence: TGTGCCAGCAGCCCGGGGCCGACACGGGAGACCCAGTACTTC. Encoded protein: CASSPGPTRETQYF. The chain has TRBV7-2 and TRBJ2-7, with D tentatively TRBD1 or TRBD2 (5 bases each). The J call may not be correct, given that the DNA end is closer to TRBJ2-5. CDR1 and CDR2 (germline): SGHTA, FQGNSA. This CDR3 is built from 14 residues.

The V gene is TRBV7-6, the J gene TRBJ2-1; 11 bases are a match to TRBD2. Looked up from germline, CDR1 is SGHVS and CDR2 is FNYEAQ. Losses at the gene ends were 5 bases for V and 4 bases for J; bases not matched to a gene: 4. The CDR3 spans 15 residues. The CDR3 nucleotides are TGTGCCAGCAGCGAACCTAGCGGGGGGTACAATGAGCAGTTCTTC. It encodes CASSEPSGGYNEQFF.

This sequence joins TRBV12-3 or TRBV12-4 and TRBJ1-2; no definite D call. V lost 10 bases, J lost 8 bases, and 26 bases lay in between. CDR3 length: 15 amino acids. CDR3: CANRRRSLNRSGYTF. CDR3 in DNA: TGTGCCAACAGACGGAGATCTTTAAATCGCTCGGGCTACACCTTC.

This clonotype was recorded a few times. The chain employs TRBV7-2 and TRBJ2-7; 7 nucleotides match TRBD1. J lost 2 bases, V lost 4 bases, and 5 bases had no gene match. CDR1 and CDR2 (germline): SGHTA, FQGNSA. The CDR3 is 14 amino acids. CDR3 nucleotides: TGTGCCAGCAGCTACGGACAGGCCACCTACGAGCAGTACTTC. Translated, it gives CASSYGQATYEQYF.

The chain couples TRBV7-8 to TRBJ1-1, with TRBD1 as a possible D gene (6 bases). The germline V and J ends were trimmed by 6 bases and 0 bases, with 8 bases remaining between them. Germline-derived CDR1 and CDR2 are SGHVS and FQNEAQ. This CDR3 region has 13 residues. The CDR3 coding sequence is TGTGCCAGCAGATCAGGGGTGAACACTGAAGCTTTCTTT. Translated: CASRSGVNTEAFF.

The chain employs TRBV7-6 and TRBJ2-7; unclear D gene. The V end lost 0 bases, the J end lost 2 bases, and 14 bases lay between the germline ends. This CDR3 comprises 16 residues. CDR1 and CDR2 (germline): SGHVS, FNYEAQ. The CDR3 DNA is TGTGCCAGCAGCTTAGCCTCGGCAGACTTCGCCTACGAGCAGTACTTC. Amino acid sequence: CASSLASADFAYEQYF. The full variable domain, its missing parts supplied by reference TRBV7-6 and TRBJ2-7, is GAGVSQSPRYKVTKRGQDVALRCDPISGHVSLYWYRQALGQGPEFLTYFNYEAQQDKSGLPNDRFSAERPEGSISTLTIQRTEQRDSAMYRCASSLASADFAYEQYFGPGTRLTVT.

This clonotype was found a few times. The chain carries TRBV6-1 and TRBJ1-3; no clear D. The CDR3 extends over 14 amino acids. Looked up from germline, CDR1 is MNHNS and CDR2 is SASEGT. Trimming removed 1 base at V and 4 bases at J, with 8 bases between. The CDR3, as DNA: TGTGCCAGCAGTGAAGGGTTTCCAGGAAACACCATATATTTT. Its protein product is CASSEGFPGNTIYF.

The rearrangement joins TRBV27 to TRBJ2-7; D is ambiguous. The CDR3 covers 11 residues. CDR1 is MNHEY, CDR2 SMNVEV, per germline (reference sequence). The V end lost 4 bases, the J end lost 3 bases, and 4 bases lay between the germline ends. The CDR3 nucleotides read TGTGCCAGCAGTTCTCACTACGAGCAGTACTTC. It specifies CASSSHYEQYF.

The CDR3 DNA follows: TGTGCCACCAGCAGAGGGGACACCCCCTACACCTTC. The encoded protein is CATSRGDTPYTF. J is TRBJ1-2 and V is TRBV15, with a weak D call TRBD1 (6 bases). Trimming took off 1 base at V and 10 bases at J, with 10 bases between the two ends. The CDR3 loop spans 12 amino acids. Germline V CDR1 and CDR2: LNHNV, YYDKDF (reference sequence).

This clonotype was observed a few times. This chain links TRBV6-1 with TRBJ1-1; D uncertain. The V end was cut by 6 bases, the J end by 5 bases, with 19 bases between. The germline CDR1 and CDR2 sequences are MNHNS and SASEGT. The CDR3 runs to 15 residues. The CDR3 spells CASSYIGLRVTEAFF. CDR3 DNA: TGTGCCAGCAGCTATATTGGGTTGAGGGTGACTGAAGCTTTCTTT.

The chain uses TRBV2 and TRBJ1-2, with no clear D. V gave up 1 base and J gave up 4 bases, with 7 bases separating them. CDR3 length equals 13 residues. Germline CDR1 reads SNHLY; CDR2 reads FYNNEI. CDR3 bases: TGTGCCAGCAGTGAAGGACAAATCTATGGCTACACCTTC. Its protein product is CASSEGQIYGYTF. The variable domain in full, with the rest retrieved from reference TRBV2 and TRBJ1-2, is EPEVTQTPSHQVTQMGQEVILRCVPISNHLYFYWYRQILGQKVEFLVSFYNNEISEKSEIFDDQFSVERPDGSNFTLKIRSTKLEDSAMYFCASSEGQIYGYTFGSGTRLTVV.

This clonotype showed up just once. V is TRBV10-1 and J is TRBJ2-1; 11 bases fit TRBD1. After removal of 2 bases from V and 0 bases from J, the junction contained 0 bases not matched to a gene. CDR1 and CDR2 (germline): WNHNN, SYGVQD (reference sequence). The CDR3 is 16 residues long. The CDR3 spells CASSEGTGGSYNEQFF. The CDR3 DNA is TGCGCCAGCAGTGAGGGGACAGGGGGCTCCTACAATGAGCAGTTCTTC.

V usage is TRBV6-1 and J usage is TRBJ2-6; D is undetermined. This CDR3 has 12 amino acids. V was trimmed by 8 bases and J by 3 bases, leaving 5 bases between them. The germline V gene encodes CDR1 MNHNS and CDR2 SASEGT. CDR3 region: CASGSGANVLTF. The CDR3 DNA follows: TGTGCCAGCGGAAGTGGGGCCAACGTCCTGACTTTC.

The chain combines TRBV10-2 with TRBJ1-1, with D possibly being TRBD1 (5 bases). V was pared by 6 bases and J by 3 bases, with 11 bases between. Looked up from germline, CDR1 is WSHSY and CDR2 is SAAADI. There are 13 residues in the CDR3. CDR3 amino acids: CASRRGADTEAFF. In nucleotides, the CDR3 is TGCGCCAGCAGGCGGGGCGCAGACACTGAAGCTTTCTTT.

The chain couples TRBV12-3 or TRBV12-4 to TRBJ1-3; the D gene is possibly TRBD1 (5 bases). The CDR3 loop spans 15 amino acids. V shed 2 bases and J shed 1 base, with 9 bases lying between them. The CDR3 DNA sequence: TGTGCCAGCAGTTTACAGGGCGCTTCTGGAAACACCATATATTTT. It is translated as CASSLQGASGNTIYF.

This clonotype was seen a handful of times. The gene calls are TRBV19 and TRBJ1-5; D is possibly TRBD1 (5 bases). The CDR3 covers 16 residues. The V gene lost 0 bases and the J gene lost 2 bases, with 11 bases spanning the gap. Germline V gene data show CDR1 as LNHDA and CDR2 as SQIVND (reference sequence). The CDR3 DNA reads as TGTGCCAGTAGTATAGATGGGGGGATGGGCAATCAGCCCCAGCATTTT. Protein: CASSIDGGMGNQPQHF.

V is TRBV18 and J is TRBJ2-7; D perhaps matches TRBD1 (5 bases). Germline CDR1 KGHSH, CDR2 LQKENI. There are 15 residues in the CDR3. V gave up 1 base and J gave up 1 base, with 11 bases separating them. The CDR3 loop reads CASSPQGKGSYEQYF. The CDR3 DNA reads as TGTGCCAGCTCACCACAGGGGAAAGGGTCCTACGAGCAGTACTTC.

CDR3 amino acids: CASRPLGDNQPQHF. The CDR3 DNA reads as TGCGCCAGCCGGCCTCTAGGGGACAATCAGCCCCAGCATTTT. The V call is TRBV10-2, the J call TRBJ1-5; TRBD1 is a possible D gene (5 bases). The ends were cut back, 8 bases at V and 3 bases at J, with 14 bases in the middle. The CDR3 is 14 amino acids. CDR1 is WSHSY, CDR2 SAAADI, per germline.

The chain joins TRBV5-1 to TRBJ1-2; a weak D match, TRBD1 (6 bases). The CDR3 length is 13 residues. The germline V gene has CDR1 SGHRS and CDR2 YFSETQ. Trimming cost V 2 bases and J 3 bases, with 8 bases left between them. Written as DNA, the CDR3 is TGCGCCAGCAGCTTCAGGGGTGACTATGGCTACACCTTC. It codes for CASSFRGDYGYTF. The full variable domain, with the rest looked up from reference TRBV5-1 and TRBJ1-2, is KAGVTQTPRYLIKTRGQQVTLSCSPISGHRSVSWYQQTPGQGLQFLFEYFSETQRNKGNFPGRFSGRQFSNSRSEMNVSTLELGDSALYLCASSFRGDYGYTFGSGTRLTVV.

The rearrangement joins TRBV30 to TRBJ1-2; D might be TRBD1 (5 bases). The CDR3 is 16 residues long. V shed 0 bases and J shed 4 bases, with 18 bases lying between them. Germline CDR1 reads GTSNPN; CDR2 reads SVGIG (reference sequence). CDR3 bases: TGTGCCTGGAGTGTTGGCAGTGGGGGGATTGCCTATGGCTACACCTTC. It encodes CAWSVGSGGIAYGYTF.

This clonotype appeared once. The V gene is TRBV20-1, the J gene TRBJ2-3, with 15 bases identical to TRBD2. Unmatched junction bases numbered 5, after V lost 1 base and J lost 12 bases. Germline values: CDR1 DFQATT, CDR2 SNEGSKA (reference sequence). The CDR3 consists of 14 residues. The CDR3 DNA follows: TGCAGTGCTAGAGTTGGGACTAGCGGGGGGCTTCAGTATTTT. Residues: CSARVGTSGGLQYF.

The rearrangement links TRBV24-1 to TRBJ1-6; maybe TRBD1 (5 bases). V was shortened by 3 bases and J by 0 bases, with 11 bases between the two germline ends. This CDR3 region has 17 residues. Germline V gives CDR1 KGHDR, CDR2 SFDVKD. Here the CDR3 reads CATSDIQESSYNSPLHF. Here the CDR3 DNA reads TGTGCCACCAGTGATATACAGGAGAGCTCCTATAATTCACCCCTCCACTTT.

CDR3 amino acids: CASSLARGNQYF. The DNA of the CDR3 is TGTGCCAGCAGCTTAGCTCGGGGCAACCAGTACTTC. This sequence joins TRBV7-2 and TRBJ2-5; D could derive from TRBD1 or TRBD2 (5 bases each). The germline gives CDR1 SGHTA, CDR2 FQGNSA. The CDR3 totals 12 residues. The ends were cut back, 0 bases at V and 10 bases at J, with 9 bases in the middle.

The rearrangement links TRBV6-2 or TRBV6-3 to TRBJ2-7, with TRBD1 matching 8 bases. The CDR3 loop spans 13 amino acids. Germline V gives CDR1 MNHEY, CDR2 SVGEGT. With V trimmed by 3 bases and J by 8 bases, 6 bases remained unmatched. The CDR3 sequence is CASSYGQGRQQYF. As DNA, the CDR3 is TGTGCCAGCAGTTATGGACAGGGTCGTCAGCAGTACTTC.

The J gene is TRBJ2-3, the V gene TRBV20-1; 10 nucleotides match TRBD2. Germline V gene lookup returns CDR1 DFQATT and CDR2 SNEGSKA (reference sequence). With 2 bases clipped from V and 5 bases from J, the junction kept 13 bases outside the gene matches. The CDR3 has 17 residues. The CDR3 protein is CSARNILSGGPGDTQYF. CDR3 nucleotides: TGCAGTGCTAGAAATATCCTTAGCGGGGGGCCTGGAGATACGCAGTATTTT.

By its share, this clonotype is medium-sized. The chain recombines TRBV19 with TRBJ1-2; no firm D call. The CDR3 is made up of 15 amino acids. Germline loops: CDR1 LNHDA, CDR2 SQIVND (reference sequence). The V and J ends lost 3 bases and 2 bases respectively, with 13 bases between them. Here the CDR3 reads CASSMTGSTNYGYTF. The CDR3 bases are TGTGCCAGTAGTATGACCGGTTCTACCAACTATGGCTACACCTTC.

A few counts support this clonotype. This rearrangement joins TRBV20-1 to TRBJ2-2, with a possible D match to TRBD2 (5 bases). Germline CDR1 is DFQATT and CDR2 is SNEGSKA (reference sequence). This CDR3 is 16 amino acids long. V was cut by 6 bases and J by 2 bases, with 19 bases left in between. The CDR3 sequence is CSARRTPSQNTGELFF. For the CDR3, the DNA is TGCAGTGCCCGTCGGACTCCTTCCCAAAACACCGGGGAGCTGTTTTTT.